The 26 T cell receptor beta chains listed next were all sequenced from one sample in a study of T cells in Graves' hyperthyroidism and ophthalmopathy. RNA transcripts provided the source from which TCR beta CDR3 regions were amplified. Carried out on the TCR CDR3, a first-round RT-PCR used the HTBI primer set. TCRdb independently ran MiXCR on the multiplex PCR reads; one entry per CDR3 protein. In the table there are hundreds of thousands of distinct CDR3 sequences, 18% of which are singletons. Specimen: blood. The origin of the receptors is a woman aged 50 to 65 with Graves' hyperthyroidism that later progressed to Graves' ophthalmopathy.

This chain connects TRBV2 to TRBJ2-1; 7 bases map to TRBD1. Germline values: CDR1 SNHLY, CDR2 FYNNEI. V trimming: 7 bases; J trimming: 5 bases; junction bases outside the gene matches: 8. The CDR3 consists of 14 residues. As DNA, the CDR3 is TGTGCCAGCATCCGGCAGGGGGTGGACAATGAGCAGTTCTTC. Translated, it gives CASIRQGVDNEQFF.

A few counts support this clonotype. This chain joins TRBV11-2 and TRBJ2-3, with D maybe TRBD2 (6 bases). The germline V and J ends were trimmed by 6 bases and 4 bases, with 11 bases remaining between them. The CDR3 totals 13 residues. Germline CDR1 SGHAT, CDR2 FQNNGV. The CDR3 sequence: CASSGTAADTQYF. Here the CDR3 DNA reads TGTGCCAGCAGTGGGACTGCAGCAGATACGCAGTATTTT.

Worth noting for this clonotype: At one boundary the junction diverges from the germline segment, which might be a read error. The chain joins TRBV29-1 to TRBJ2-2; the match to TRBD1 covers 9 bases. Germline-derived CDR1 and CDR2 are SQVTM and ANQGSEA. CDR3 length: 15 amino acids. The CDR3 reads CSVLGTGILGGERFF. DNA for the CDR3: TGCAGCGTTCTTGGGACAGGGATCTTAGGCGGGGAGCGGTTTTTT.

This clonotype was picked up many times. The chain recombines TRBV6-2 or TRBV6-3 with TRBJ2-5, with 11 bases lining up with TRBD2. The CDR3 spans 15 residues. Trimming at V came to 6 bases and at J to 4 bases, leaving 7 bases not matched to a gene. The germline V gene has CDR1 MNHEY and CDR2 SVGEGT. CDR3 sequence (DNA): TGTGCCAGCAGCCAACTAGCGGGGGCCGGAGAGACCCAGTACTTC. It encodes CASSQLAGAGETQYF.

This clonotype was recorded at least ten times. The chain uses TRBV2 and TRBJ1-1; D might be TRBD1 (5 bases). The germline gives CDR1 SNHLY, CDR2 FYNNEI. The CDR3 length is 16 residues. Trimming took off 2 bases at V and 3 bases at J, with 16 bases between the two ends. CDR3 region: CASSELAGARDTEAFF. In nucleotides, the CDR3 is TGTGCCAGCAGTGAATTGGCCGGGGCGAGGGACACTGAAGCTTTCTTT.

The V call is TRBV27, the J call TRBJ1-3; no definite D call. In germline, CDR1 is MNHEY, CDR2 SMNVEV (reference sequence). Trimming took 3 bases from V and 0 from J, leaving 9 bases between them. The CDR3 contains 15 residues. The CDR3 reads CASSLQSGSGNTIYF. The CDR3 DNA sequence: TGTGCCAGCAGTTTGCAGTCGGGCTCTGGAAACACCATATATTTT.

This sequence joins TRBV19 and TRBJ1-5; D unclear. V was clipped by 4 bases and J by 0 bases, with 10 bases between them. The germline V gene has CDR1 LNHDA and CDR2 SQIVND (reference sequence). The CDR3 extends over 15 amino acids. As DNA, the CDR3 is TGTGCCAGTAGTACCTCAAGTTATAGCAATCAGCCCCAGCATTTT. Its protein is CASSTSSYSNQPQHF.

This clonotype was counted ten times or more. V is TRBV11-2 and J is TRBJ1-2; no firm D call. Germline V gives CDR1 SGHAT, CDR2 FQNNGV. The CDR3 is made up of 14 amino acids. V was clipped by 1 base and J by 4 bases, with 10 bases between them. CDR3 sequence (DNA): TGTGCCAGCAGCTTAGTGGGCAGTATCTATGGCTACACCTTC. Amino acids: CASSLVGSIYGYTF.

This clonotype was observed at least ten times. The V gene is TRBV18, the J gene TRBJ1-4, with D uncertain. CDR3 length equals 16 residues. Germline CDR1 reads KGHSH; CDR2 reads LQKENI. Trimming left V 3 bases short and J 0 bases short, with 11 bases between. The CDR3 protein is CASSPRRPATNEKLFF. The DNA for the CDR3 is TGTGCCAGCTCACCGCGGCGCCCTGCAACTAATGAAAAACTGTTTTTT.

This clonotype appeared once. The chain has TRBV7-6 and TRBJ1-5, with D maybe TRBD1 (6 bases). Deletions cut 1 base from V and 2 bases from J, with 9 bases between. Germline-derived CDR1 and CDR2 are SGHVS and FNYEAQ. This CDR3 has 15 amino acids. The CDR3 here is CASSLGQVGNQPQHF. In DNA, the CDR3 is TGTGCCAGCAGCTTAGGACAGGTTGGCAATCAGCCCCAGCATTTT. Supplemented by reference TRBV7-6 and TRBJ1-5, the full variable domain reads GAGVSQSPRYKVTKRGQDVALRCDPISGHVSLYWYRQALGQGPEFLTYFNYEAQQDKSGLPNDRFSAERPEGSISTLTIQRTEQRDSAMYRCASSLGQVGNQPQHFGDGTRLSIL.

This clonotype was counted only a few times. The V call is TRBV5-4, the J call TRBJ2-6; D call uncertain. Trimming removed 0 bases at V and 0 bases at J, with 7 bases between. Germline CDR1 and CDR2: SGHNT and YYREEE (reference sequence). CDR3 length equals 16 residues. DNA of the CDR3: TGTGCCAGCAGCTTGGGACAAAGCTCTGGGGCCAACGTCCTGACTTTC. Its protein is CASSLGQSSGANVLTF. The entire variable domain, with the rest obtained from reference TRBV5-4 and TRBJ2-6, is as follows: ETGVTQSPTHLIKTRGQQVTLRCSSQSGHNTVSWYQQALGQGPQFIFQYYREEENGRGNFPPRFSGLQFPNYSSELNVNALELDDSALYLCASSLGQSSGANVLTFGAGSRLTVL.

J is TRBJ2-1 and V is TRBV20-1; the match to TRBD2 covers 11 bases. This CDR3 region has 15 residues. V shed 6 bases and J 8 bases; nucleotides not matched to a gene: 12. The germline V gene has CDR1 DFQATT and CDR2 SNEGSKA (reference sequence). The CDR3 DNA reads TGCAGTGCCCAGGGGATAGCGGGGGGGCGGGATGAGCAGTTCTTC. It specifies CSAQGIAGGRDEQFF.

V and J are TRBV2 and TRBJ1-2; D gene ambiguous. Germline lookup yields CDR1 SNHLY and CDR2 FYNNEI. There are 12 residues in the CDR3. Between the trimmed V and J ends, which lost 5 bases and 12 bases, there was a span of 16 bases. The CDR3 coding sequence is TGTGCCAGCAGTACCCCTAGCGGGCGGAACACCTTC. Its protein is CASSTPSGRNTF.

The gene calls are TRBV10-2 and TRBJ1-1; 7 bases fit TRBD1. The germline V gene encodes CDR1 WSHSY and CDR2 SAAADI. J lost 3 bases, V lost 0 bases, and 1 base had no gene match. This CDR3 has 14 amino acids. CDR3 in amino acids: CASSESGTDTEAFF. CDR3 nucleotides: TGCGCCAGCAGTGAGTCGGGGACAGACACTGAAGCTTTCTTT.

This chain joins TRBV27 and TRBJ1-1; D is ambiguous. The CDR3 extends over 14 amino acids. Trimming cost V 4 bases and J 6 bases, with 15 bases left between them. Germline V lookup: CDR1 MNHEY, CDR2 SMNVEV (reference sequence). CDR3: CASSSPIGPPEAFF. The CDR3 DNA reads TGTGCCAGCAGTTCTCCGATCGGGCCCCCTGAAGCTTTCTTT.

The chain couples TRBV4-1 to TRBJ1-5; TRBD1 agrees at 7 bases. Trimming at V came to 0 bases and at J to 7 bases, leaving 9 bases not matched to a gene. CDR3 length equals 16 residues. Germline lookup yields CDR1 MGHRA and CDR2 YSYEKL. The CDR3 region is CASSQEMGQPVQPQHF. Here the CDR3 DNA reads TGCGCCAGCAGCCAAGAAATGGGACAGCCCGTACAGCCCCAGCATTTT.

V usage is TRBV30 and J usage is TRBJ1-4, with 7 bases that match TRBD1. CDR1 is GTSNPN, CDR2 SVGIG, per germline (reference sequence). The CDR3 loop spans 15 amino acids. J was trimmed by 7 bases and V by 0 bases; bases with no gene match: 8. The CDR3 spells CAWSVPRGPGEKLFF. The DNA for the CDR3 is TGTGCCTGGAGTGTACCTAGGGGGCCTGGTGAAAAACTGTTTTTT. Combining the CDR3 with reference TRBV30 and TRBJ1-4 gives the whole variable domain SQTIHQWPATLVQPVGSPLSLECTVEGTSNPNLYWYRQAAGRGLQLLFYSVGIGQISSEVPQNLSASRPQDRQFILSSKKLLLSDSGFYLCAWSVPRGPGEKLFFGSGTQLSVL.

The J gene is TRBJ1-2, the V gene TRBV2; the D gene is possibly TRBD1 (6 bases). V shed 8 bases and J shed 4 bases, with 11 bases lying between them. Per the germline V gene, CDR1 is SNHLY and CDR2 is FYNNEI. The CDR3 is 12 amino acids. DNA for the CDR3: TGTGCCAGCGGAACAGGGACCTATGGCTACACCTTC. Translating it yields CASGTGTYGYTF.

This clonotype was counted a few times. The rearrangement uses TRBV9 and TRBJ2-1; the match to TRBD2 covers 8 bases. With V trimmed by 0 bases and J by 1 base, 6 bases remained unmatched. This CDR3 is 17 amino acids long. Per germline, CDR1 SGDLS and CDR2 YYNGEE. In DNA form, the CDR3 reads TGTGCCAGCAGCGTAGCCCACGGGAGGGGGTCCTACAATGAGCAGTTCTTC. This encodes CASSVAHGRGSYNEQFF. Supplemented by reference TRBV9 and TRBJ2-1, the full variable domain reads DSGVTQTPKHLITATGQRVTLRCSPRSGDLSVYWYQQSLDQGLQFLIQYYNGEERAKGNILERFSAQQFPDLHSELNLSSLELGDSALYFCASSVAHGRGSYNEQFFGPGTRLTVL.

The rearrangement joins TRBV28 to TRBJ1-2; 7 positions agree with TRBD1. This CDR3 spans 13 amino acids. Germline V gene sequence: CDR1 MDHEN, CDR2 SYDVKM. J was trimmed by 3 bases and V by 6 bases; bases with no gene match: 4. CDR3 bases: TGTGCCAGCAGGACCGGGACAGACTATGGCTACACCTTC. Translated, it gives CASRTGTDYGYTF.

Ten or more counts support this clonotype. The chain carries TRBV30 and TRBJ2-7; D gene uncertain. Deletions cut 1 base from V and 0 bases from J, with 7 bases between. The CDR3 loop spans 13 amino acids. Germline V gene lookup returns CDR1 GTSNPN and CDR2 SVGIG (reference sequence). The CDR3 nucleotides are TGTGCCTGGAGTGATGATATCTCCTACGAGCAGTACTTC. It codes for CAWSDDISYEQYF.

This clonotype was counted at least ten times. The chain uses TRBV7-9 and TRBJ2-5; 9 bases are shared with TRBD2. CDR3 size: 16 residues. Germline CDR1 reads SEHNR; CDR2 reads FQNEAQ (reference sequence). V lost 5 bases, J lost 2 bases, and 9 bases stayed unmatched. CDR3 nucleotides: TGTGCCAGCAGCCAGACGGGGCTAGCGGGGCAAGAGACCCAGTACTTC. It is translated as CASSQTGLAGQETQYF.

The rearrangement uses TRBV19 and TRBJ2-5; 8 bases agree with TRBD1. J lost 6 bases, V lost 10 bases, and 13 bases had no gene match. The CDR3 is 14 residues long. CDR1 LNHDA and CDR2 SQIVND come from the germline V gene (reference sequence). The CDR3 reads CATRQDRVGKTQYF. For the CDR3, the DNA is TGTGCCACGAGACAGGACAGGGTCGGTAAGACCCAGTACTTC.

A word on this clonotype: The junction shows a germline mismatch at one end, possibly a read error. The chain is built from TRBV19 and TRBJ1-5; D not resolved. This CDR3 has 12 residues. Germline CDR1 and CDR2: LNHDA and SQIVND (reference sequence). The CDR3 DNA reads TGTGCCAGTAGTATTTTCAATCGGCCCCAGCATTTT. The encoded protein is CASSIFNRPQHF.

Many counts were recorded for this clonotype. V gene TRBV18 combines with J gene TRBJ1-1; 7 bases line up with TRBD1. Germline CDR1 KGHSH, CDR2 LQKENI. Unmatched junction bases numbered 7, after V lost 3 bases and J lost 0 bases. The CDR3 sequence is 16 residues long. CDR3 amino acids: CASSPTTGVMNTEAFF. The CDR3 DNA follows: TGTGCCAGCTCACCCACTACAGGGGTCATGAACACTGAAGCTTTCTTT.

Concerning this clonotype: The junction differs from germline at one of its ends, possibly a read error. V and J are TRBV24-1 and TRBJ2-2, with D perhaps TRBD1 or TRBD2 (5 bases each). This CDR3 spans 16 amino acids. Germline lookup yields CDR1 KGHDR and CDR2 SFDVKD. CDR3 nucleotides: TGTGCCGCCAGTGATTTTTCGGGGCAGGGCACCGGGGAGCTGTTTTTT. It is translated as CAASDFSGQGTGELFF.